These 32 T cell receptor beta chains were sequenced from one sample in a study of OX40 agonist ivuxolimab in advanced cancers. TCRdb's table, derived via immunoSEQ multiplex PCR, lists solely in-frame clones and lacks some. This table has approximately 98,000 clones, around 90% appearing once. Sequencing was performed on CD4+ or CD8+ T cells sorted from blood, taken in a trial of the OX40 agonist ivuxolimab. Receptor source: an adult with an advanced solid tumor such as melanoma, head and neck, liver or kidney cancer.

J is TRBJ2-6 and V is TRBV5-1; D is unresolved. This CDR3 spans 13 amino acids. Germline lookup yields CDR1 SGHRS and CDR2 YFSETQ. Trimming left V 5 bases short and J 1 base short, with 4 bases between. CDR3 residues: CASRSSGANVLTF. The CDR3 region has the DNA TGCGCCAGCAGGAGTTCTGGGGCCAACGTCCTGACTTTC.

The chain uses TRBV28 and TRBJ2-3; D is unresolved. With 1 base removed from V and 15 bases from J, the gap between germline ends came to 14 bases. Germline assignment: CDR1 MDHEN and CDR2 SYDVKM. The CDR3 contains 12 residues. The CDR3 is CASSLSRRSLYF. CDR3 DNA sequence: TGTGCCAGCAGTTTATCTCGTAGGTCCCTCTATTTT.

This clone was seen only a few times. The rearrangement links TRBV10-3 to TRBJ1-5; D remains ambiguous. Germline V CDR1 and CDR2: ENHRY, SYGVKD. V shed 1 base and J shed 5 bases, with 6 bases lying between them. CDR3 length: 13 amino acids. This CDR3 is CAISELWDQPQHF. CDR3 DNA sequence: TGTGCCATCAGTGAGTTATGGGATCAGCCCCAGCATTTT.

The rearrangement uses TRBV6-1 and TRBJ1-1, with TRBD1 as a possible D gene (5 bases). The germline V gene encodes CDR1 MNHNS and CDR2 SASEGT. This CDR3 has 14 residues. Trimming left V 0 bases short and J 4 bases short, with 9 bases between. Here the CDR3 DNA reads TGTGCCAGCAGTGAAGCTGGGGGGGTCACTGAAGCTTTCTTT. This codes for CASSEAGGVTEAFF.

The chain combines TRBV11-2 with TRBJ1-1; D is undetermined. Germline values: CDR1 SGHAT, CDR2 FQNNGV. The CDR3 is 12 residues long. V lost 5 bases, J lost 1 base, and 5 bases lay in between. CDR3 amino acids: CASSVGNTEAFF. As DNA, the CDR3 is TGTGCCAGCAGCGTAGGGAACACTGAAGCTTTCTTT.

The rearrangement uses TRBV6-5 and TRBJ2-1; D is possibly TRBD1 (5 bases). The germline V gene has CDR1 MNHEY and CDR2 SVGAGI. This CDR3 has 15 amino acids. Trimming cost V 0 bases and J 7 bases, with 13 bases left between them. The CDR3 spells CASSYSRQGLNEQFF. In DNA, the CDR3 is TGTGCCAGCAGTTACTCGAGGCAGGGTTTGAATGAGCAGTTCTTC.

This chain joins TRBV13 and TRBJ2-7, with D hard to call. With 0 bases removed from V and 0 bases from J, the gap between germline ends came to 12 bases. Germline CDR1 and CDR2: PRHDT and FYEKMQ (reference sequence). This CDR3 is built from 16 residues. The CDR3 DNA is TGTGCCAGCAGCTTAGGGTTCAGAACCTCCTCCTACGAGCAGTACTTC. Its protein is CASSLGFRTSSYEQYF.

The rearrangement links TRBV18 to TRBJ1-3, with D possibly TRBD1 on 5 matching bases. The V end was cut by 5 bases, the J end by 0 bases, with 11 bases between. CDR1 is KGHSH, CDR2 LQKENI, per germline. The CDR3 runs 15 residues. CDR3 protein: CASSVDIISGNTIYF. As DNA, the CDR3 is TGTGCCAGCTCAGTGGACATCATCTCTGGAAACACCATATATTTT. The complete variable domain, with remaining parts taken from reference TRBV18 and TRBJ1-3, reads NAGVMQNPRHLVRRRGQEARLRCSPMKGHSHVYWYRQLPEEGLKFMVYLQKENIIDESGMPKERFSAEFPKEGPSILRIQQVVRGDSAAYFCASSVDIISGNTIYFGEGSWLTVV.

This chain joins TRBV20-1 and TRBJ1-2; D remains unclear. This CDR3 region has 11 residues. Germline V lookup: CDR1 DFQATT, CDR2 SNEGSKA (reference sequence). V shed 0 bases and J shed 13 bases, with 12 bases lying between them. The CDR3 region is CSARDSRITTF. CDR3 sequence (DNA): TGCAGTGCTAGAGATTCACGAATTACCACCTTC.

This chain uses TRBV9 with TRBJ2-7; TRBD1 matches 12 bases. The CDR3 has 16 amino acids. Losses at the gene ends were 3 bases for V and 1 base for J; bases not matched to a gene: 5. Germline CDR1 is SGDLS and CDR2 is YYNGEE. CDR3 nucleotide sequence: TGTGCCAGCAGCGCCAGGGACAGGGGGCTATCCTACGAGCAGTACTTC. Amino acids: CASSARDRGLSYEQYF.

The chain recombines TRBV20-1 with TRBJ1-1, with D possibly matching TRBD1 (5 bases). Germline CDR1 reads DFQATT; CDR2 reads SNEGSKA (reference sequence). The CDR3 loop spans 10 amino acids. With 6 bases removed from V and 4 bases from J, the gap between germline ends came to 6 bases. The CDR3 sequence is CSAGGTEAFF. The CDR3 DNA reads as TGCAGTGCGGGGGGCACTGAAGCTTTCTTT.

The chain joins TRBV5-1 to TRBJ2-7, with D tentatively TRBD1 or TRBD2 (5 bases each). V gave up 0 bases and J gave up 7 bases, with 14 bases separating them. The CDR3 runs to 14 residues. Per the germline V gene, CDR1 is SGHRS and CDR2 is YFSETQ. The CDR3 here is CASSLAGAIEEQYF. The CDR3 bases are TGCGCCAGCAGCTTGGCCGGGGCAATAGAGGAGCAGTACTTC.

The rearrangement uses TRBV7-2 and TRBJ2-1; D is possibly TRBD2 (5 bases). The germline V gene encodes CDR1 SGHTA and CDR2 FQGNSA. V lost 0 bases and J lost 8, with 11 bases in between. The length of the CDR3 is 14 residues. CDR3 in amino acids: CASSLAASIYEQFF. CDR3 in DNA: TGTGCCAGCAGCTTAGCGGCTAGCATCTATGAGCAGTTCTTC.

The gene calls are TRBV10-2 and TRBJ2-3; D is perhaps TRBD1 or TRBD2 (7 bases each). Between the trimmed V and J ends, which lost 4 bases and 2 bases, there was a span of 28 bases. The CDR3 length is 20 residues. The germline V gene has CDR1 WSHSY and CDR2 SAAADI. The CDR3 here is CASSAQTGTFMSGVTDTQYF. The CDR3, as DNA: TGCGCCAGCAGTGCCCAGACAGGGACGTTTATGAGCGGGGTCACAGATACGCAGTATTTT.

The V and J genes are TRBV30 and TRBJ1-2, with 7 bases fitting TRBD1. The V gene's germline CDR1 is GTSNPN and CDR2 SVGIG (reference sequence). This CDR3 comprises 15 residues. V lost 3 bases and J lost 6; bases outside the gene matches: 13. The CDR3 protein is CAWRGSFGTAHGYTF. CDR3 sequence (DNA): TGTGCCTGGAGAGGTTCATTCGGGACAGCCCATGGCTACACCTTC. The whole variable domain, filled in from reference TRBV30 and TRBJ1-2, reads SQTIHQWPATLVQPVGSPLSLECTVEGTSNPNLYWYRQAAGRGLQLLFYSVGIGQISSEVPQNLSASRPQDRQFILSSKKLLLSDSGFYLCAWRGSFGTAHGYTFGSGTRLTVV.

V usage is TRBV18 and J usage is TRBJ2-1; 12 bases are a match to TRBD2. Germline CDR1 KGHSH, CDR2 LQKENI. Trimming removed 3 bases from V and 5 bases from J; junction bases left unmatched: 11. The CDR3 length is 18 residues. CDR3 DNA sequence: TGTGCCAGCTCACCGGAGGTGCTAGCGGGGGGGCCCCACAATGAGCAGTTCTTC. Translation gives CASSPEVLAGGPHNEQFF.

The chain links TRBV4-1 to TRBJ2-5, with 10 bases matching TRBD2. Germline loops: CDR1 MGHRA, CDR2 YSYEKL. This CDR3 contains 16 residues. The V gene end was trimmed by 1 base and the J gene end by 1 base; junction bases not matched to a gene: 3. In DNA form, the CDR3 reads TGCGCCAGCAGCCAAGGAGCTAGCGGGGGCCAAGAGACCCAGTACTTC. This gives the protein CASSQGASGGQETQYF.

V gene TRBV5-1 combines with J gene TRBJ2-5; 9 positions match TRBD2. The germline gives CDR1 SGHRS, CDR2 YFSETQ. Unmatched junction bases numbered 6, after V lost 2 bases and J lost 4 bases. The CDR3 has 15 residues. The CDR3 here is CASSLAGLAGETQYF. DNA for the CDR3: TGCGCCAGCAGCTTAGCGGGACTAGCTGGAGAGACCCAGTACTTC.

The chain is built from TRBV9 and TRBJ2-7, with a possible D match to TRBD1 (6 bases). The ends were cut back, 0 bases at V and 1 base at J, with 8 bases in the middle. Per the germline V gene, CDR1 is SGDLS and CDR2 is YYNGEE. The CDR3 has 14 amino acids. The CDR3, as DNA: TGTGCCAGCAGCGTAGGGGGGCAGTCCTACGAGCAGTACTTC. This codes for CASSVGGQSYEQYF.

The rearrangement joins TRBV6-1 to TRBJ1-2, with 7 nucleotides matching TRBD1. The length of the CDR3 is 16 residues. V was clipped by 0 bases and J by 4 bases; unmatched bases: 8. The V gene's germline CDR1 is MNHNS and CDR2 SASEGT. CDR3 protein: CASSEAVTGSLYGYTF. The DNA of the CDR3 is TGTGCCAGCAGTGAAGCGGTGACAGGGTCCCTCTATGGCTACACCTTC.

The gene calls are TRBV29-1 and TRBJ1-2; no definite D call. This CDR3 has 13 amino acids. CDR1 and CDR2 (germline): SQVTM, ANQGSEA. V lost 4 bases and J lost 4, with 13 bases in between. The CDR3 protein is CSVGSAVSYGYTF. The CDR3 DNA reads TGCAGCGTTGGATCGGCAGTTTCCTATGGCTACACCTTC.

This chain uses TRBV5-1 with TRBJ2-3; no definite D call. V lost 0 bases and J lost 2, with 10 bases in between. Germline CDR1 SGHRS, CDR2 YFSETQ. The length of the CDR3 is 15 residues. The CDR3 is CASSLDLGNTDTQYF. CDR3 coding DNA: TGCGCCAGCAGCTTGGATCTGGGCAACACAGATACGCAGTATTTT. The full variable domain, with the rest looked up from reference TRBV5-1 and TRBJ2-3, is KAGVTQTPRYLIKTRGQQVTLSCSPISGHRSVSWYQQTPGQGLQFLFEYFSETQRNKGNFPGRFSGRQFSNSRSEMNVSTLELGDSALYLCASSLDLGNTDTQYFGPGTRLTVL.

CDR3 protein: CASSFGGGQYF. As DNA, the CDR3 is TGTGCCAGCAGTTTCGGGGGGGGGCAGTATTTT. This rearrangement joins TRBV27 to TRBJ2-3, with 8 bases fitting TRBD2. V dropped 3 bases and J dropped 11; count of bases not matched to a gene: 1. The CDR3 contains 11 residues. Germline V CDR1 and CDR2: MNHEY, SMNVEV (reference sequence).

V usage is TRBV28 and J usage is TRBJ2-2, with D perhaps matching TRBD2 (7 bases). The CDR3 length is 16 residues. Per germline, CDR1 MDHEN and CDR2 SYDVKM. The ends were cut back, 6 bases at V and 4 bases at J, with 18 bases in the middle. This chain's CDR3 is CASRSSGGRVTGELFF. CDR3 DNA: TGTGCCAGCAGGTCCTCCGGGGGGCGGGTCACCGGGGAGCTGTTTTTT.

CDR3 nucleotides: TGTGCCAGCTCACCTATTCGACAGAGCCAAGAGACCCAGTACTTC. Translated: CASSPIRQSQETQYF. V gene TRBV18 combines with J gene TRBJ2-5; D possibly corresponds to TRBD1 (5 bases). Germline assignment: CDR1 KGHSH and CDR2 LQKENI. Trimming removed 3 bases at V and 1 base at J, with 12 bases between. The CDR3 is 15 residues long.

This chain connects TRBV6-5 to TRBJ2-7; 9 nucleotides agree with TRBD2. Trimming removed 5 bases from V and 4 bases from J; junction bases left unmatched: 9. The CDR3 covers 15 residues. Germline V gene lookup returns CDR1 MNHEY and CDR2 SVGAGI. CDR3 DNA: TGTGCCAGCAGTACTAAGACTAGCGGAAGATACGAGCAGTACTTC. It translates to CASSTKTSGRYEQYF.

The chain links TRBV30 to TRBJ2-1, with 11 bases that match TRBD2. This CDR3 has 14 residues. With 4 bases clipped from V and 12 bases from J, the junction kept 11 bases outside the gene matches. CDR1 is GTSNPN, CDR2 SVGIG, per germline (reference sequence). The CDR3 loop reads CAWNILAGGLGQFF. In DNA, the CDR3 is TGTGCCTGGAATATTTTAGCGGGAGGGCTCGGGCAGTTCTTC.

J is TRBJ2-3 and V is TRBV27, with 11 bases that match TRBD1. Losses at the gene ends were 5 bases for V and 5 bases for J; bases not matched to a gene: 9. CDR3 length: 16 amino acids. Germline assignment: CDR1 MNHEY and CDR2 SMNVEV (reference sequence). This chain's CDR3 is CASSPRDRGFGDTQYF. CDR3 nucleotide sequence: TGTGCCAGCAGTCCCCGGGACAGGGGGTTTGGAGATACGCAGTATTTT.

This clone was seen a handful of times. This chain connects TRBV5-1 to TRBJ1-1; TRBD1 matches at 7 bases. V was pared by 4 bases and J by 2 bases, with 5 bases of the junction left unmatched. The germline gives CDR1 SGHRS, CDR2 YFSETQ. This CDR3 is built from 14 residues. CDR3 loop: CASSAQGSNTEAFF. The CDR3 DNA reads TGCGCCAGCAGCGCACAGGGGAGCAACACTGAAGCTTTCTTT.

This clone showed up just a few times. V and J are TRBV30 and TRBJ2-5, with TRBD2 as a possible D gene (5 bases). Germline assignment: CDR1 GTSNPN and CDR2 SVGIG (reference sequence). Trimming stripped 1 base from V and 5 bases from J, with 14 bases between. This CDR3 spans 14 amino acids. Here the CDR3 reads CAWSDSAEVETQYF. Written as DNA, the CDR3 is TGTGCCTGGAGTGATTCGGCGGAGGTGGAGACCCAGTACTTC.

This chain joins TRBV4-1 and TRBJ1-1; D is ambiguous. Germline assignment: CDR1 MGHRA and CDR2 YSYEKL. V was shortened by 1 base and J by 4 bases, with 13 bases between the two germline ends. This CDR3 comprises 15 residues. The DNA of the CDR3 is TGCGCCAGCAGCCAAGTACGGGGAACGGGCACTGAAGCTTTCTTT. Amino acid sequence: CASSQVRGTGTEAFF.

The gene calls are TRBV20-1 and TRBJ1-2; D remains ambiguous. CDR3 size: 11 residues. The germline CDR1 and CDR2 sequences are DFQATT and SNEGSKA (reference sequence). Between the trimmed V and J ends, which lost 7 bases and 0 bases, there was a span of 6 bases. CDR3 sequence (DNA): TGCAGTGGTGGCTCTAACTATGGCTACACCTTC. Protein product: CSGGSNYGYTF.